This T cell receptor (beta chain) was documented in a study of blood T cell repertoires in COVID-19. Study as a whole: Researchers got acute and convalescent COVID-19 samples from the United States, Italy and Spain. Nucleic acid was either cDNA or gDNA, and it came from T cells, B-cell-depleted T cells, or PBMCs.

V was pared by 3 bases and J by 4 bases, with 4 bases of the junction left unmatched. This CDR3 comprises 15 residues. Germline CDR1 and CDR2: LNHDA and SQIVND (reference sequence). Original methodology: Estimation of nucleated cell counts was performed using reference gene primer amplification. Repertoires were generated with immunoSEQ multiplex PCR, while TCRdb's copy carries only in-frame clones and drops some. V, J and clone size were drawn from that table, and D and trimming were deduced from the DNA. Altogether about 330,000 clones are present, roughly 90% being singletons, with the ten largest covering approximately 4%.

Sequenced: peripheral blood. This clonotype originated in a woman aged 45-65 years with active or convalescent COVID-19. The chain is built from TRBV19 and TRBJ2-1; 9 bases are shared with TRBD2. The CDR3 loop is CASSIGTSLYNEQFF. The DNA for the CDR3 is TGTGCCAGTAGTATTGGGACTAGCCTTTACAATGAGCAGTTCTTC.